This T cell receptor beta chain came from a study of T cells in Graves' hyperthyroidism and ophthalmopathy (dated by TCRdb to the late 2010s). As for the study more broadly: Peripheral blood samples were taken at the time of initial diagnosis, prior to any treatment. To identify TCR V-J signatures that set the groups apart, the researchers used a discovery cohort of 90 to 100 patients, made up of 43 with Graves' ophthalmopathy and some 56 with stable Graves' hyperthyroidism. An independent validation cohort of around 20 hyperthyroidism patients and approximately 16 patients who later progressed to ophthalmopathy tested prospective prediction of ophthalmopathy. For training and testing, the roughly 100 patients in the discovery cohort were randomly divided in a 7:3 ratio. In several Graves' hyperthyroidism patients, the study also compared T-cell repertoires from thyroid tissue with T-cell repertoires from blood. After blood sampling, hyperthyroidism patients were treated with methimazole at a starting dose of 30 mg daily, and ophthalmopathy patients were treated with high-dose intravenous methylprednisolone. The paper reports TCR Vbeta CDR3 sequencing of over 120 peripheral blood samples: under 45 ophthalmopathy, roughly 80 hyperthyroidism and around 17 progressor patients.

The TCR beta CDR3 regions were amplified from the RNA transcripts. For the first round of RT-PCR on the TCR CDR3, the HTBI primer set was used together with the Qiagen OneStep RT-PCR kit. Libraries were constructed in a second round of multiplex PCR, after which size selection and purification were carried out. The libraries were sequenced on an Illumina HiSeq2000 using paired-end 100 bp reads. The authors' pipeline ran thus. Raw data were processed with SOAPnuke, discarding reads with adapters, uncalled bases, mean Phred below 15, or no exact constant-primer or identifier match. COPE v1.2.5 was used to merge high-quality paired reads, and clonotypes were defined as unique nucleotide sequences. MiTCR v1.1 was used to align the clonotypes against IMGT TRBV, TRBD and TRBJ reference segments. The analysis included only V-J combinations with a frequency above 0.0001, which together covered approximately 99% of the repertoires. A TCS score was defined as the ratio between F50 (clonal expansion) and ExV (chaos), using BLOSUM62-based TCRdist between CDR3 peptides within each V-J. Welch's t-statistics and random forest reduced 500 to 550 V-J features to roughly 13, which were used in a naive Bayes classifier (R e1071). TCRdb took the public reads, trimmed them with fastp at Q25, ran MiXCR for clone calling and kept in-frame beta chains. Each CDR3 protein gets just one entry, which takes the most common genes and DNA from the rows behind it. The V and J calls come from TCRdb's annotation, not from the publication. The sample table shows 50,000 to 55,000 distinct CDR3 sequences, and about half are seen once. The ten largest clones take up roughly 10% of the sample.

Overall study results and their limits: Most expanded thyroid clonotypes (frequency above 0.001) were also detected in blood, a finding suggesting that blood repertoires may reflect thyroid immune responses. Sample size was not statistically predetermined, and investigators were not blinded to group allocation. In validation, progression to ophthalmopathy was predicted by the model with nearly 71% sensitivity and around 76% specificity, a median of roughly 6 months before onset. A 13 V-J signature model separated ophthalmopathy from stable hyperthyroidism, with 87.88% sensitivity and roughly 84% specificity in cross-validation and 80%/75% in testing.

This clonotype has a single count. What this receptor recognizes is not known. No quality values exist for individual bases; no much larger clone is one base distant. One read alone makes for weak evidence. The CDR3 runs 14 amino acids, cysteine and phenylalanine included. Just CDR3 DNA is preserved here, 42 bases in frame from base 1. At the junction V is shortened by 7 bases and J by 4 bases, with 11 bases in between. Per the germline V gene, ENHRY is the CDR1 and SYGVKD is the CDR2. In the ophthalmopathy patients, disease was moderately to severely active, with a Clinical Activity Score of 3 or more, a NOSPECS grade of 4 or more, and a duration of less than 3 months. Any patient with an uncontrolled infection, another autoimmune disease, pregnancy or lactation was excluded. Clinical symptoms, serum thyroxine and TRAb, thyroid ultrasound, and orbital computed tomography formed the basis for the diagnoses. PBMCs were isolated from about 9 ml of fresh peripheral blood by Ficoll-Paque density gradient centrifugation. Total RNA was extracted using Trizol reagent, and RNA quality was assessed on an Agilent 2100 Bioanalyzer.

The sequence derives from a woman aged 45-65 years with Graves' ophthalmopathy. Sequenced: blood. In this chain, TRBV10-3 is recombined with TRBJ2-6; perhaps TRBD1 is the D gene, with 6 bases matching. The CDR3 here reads CAIIPGTGANVLTF. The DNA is TGTGCCATCATCCCCGGGACAGGGGCCAACGTCCTGACTTTC.